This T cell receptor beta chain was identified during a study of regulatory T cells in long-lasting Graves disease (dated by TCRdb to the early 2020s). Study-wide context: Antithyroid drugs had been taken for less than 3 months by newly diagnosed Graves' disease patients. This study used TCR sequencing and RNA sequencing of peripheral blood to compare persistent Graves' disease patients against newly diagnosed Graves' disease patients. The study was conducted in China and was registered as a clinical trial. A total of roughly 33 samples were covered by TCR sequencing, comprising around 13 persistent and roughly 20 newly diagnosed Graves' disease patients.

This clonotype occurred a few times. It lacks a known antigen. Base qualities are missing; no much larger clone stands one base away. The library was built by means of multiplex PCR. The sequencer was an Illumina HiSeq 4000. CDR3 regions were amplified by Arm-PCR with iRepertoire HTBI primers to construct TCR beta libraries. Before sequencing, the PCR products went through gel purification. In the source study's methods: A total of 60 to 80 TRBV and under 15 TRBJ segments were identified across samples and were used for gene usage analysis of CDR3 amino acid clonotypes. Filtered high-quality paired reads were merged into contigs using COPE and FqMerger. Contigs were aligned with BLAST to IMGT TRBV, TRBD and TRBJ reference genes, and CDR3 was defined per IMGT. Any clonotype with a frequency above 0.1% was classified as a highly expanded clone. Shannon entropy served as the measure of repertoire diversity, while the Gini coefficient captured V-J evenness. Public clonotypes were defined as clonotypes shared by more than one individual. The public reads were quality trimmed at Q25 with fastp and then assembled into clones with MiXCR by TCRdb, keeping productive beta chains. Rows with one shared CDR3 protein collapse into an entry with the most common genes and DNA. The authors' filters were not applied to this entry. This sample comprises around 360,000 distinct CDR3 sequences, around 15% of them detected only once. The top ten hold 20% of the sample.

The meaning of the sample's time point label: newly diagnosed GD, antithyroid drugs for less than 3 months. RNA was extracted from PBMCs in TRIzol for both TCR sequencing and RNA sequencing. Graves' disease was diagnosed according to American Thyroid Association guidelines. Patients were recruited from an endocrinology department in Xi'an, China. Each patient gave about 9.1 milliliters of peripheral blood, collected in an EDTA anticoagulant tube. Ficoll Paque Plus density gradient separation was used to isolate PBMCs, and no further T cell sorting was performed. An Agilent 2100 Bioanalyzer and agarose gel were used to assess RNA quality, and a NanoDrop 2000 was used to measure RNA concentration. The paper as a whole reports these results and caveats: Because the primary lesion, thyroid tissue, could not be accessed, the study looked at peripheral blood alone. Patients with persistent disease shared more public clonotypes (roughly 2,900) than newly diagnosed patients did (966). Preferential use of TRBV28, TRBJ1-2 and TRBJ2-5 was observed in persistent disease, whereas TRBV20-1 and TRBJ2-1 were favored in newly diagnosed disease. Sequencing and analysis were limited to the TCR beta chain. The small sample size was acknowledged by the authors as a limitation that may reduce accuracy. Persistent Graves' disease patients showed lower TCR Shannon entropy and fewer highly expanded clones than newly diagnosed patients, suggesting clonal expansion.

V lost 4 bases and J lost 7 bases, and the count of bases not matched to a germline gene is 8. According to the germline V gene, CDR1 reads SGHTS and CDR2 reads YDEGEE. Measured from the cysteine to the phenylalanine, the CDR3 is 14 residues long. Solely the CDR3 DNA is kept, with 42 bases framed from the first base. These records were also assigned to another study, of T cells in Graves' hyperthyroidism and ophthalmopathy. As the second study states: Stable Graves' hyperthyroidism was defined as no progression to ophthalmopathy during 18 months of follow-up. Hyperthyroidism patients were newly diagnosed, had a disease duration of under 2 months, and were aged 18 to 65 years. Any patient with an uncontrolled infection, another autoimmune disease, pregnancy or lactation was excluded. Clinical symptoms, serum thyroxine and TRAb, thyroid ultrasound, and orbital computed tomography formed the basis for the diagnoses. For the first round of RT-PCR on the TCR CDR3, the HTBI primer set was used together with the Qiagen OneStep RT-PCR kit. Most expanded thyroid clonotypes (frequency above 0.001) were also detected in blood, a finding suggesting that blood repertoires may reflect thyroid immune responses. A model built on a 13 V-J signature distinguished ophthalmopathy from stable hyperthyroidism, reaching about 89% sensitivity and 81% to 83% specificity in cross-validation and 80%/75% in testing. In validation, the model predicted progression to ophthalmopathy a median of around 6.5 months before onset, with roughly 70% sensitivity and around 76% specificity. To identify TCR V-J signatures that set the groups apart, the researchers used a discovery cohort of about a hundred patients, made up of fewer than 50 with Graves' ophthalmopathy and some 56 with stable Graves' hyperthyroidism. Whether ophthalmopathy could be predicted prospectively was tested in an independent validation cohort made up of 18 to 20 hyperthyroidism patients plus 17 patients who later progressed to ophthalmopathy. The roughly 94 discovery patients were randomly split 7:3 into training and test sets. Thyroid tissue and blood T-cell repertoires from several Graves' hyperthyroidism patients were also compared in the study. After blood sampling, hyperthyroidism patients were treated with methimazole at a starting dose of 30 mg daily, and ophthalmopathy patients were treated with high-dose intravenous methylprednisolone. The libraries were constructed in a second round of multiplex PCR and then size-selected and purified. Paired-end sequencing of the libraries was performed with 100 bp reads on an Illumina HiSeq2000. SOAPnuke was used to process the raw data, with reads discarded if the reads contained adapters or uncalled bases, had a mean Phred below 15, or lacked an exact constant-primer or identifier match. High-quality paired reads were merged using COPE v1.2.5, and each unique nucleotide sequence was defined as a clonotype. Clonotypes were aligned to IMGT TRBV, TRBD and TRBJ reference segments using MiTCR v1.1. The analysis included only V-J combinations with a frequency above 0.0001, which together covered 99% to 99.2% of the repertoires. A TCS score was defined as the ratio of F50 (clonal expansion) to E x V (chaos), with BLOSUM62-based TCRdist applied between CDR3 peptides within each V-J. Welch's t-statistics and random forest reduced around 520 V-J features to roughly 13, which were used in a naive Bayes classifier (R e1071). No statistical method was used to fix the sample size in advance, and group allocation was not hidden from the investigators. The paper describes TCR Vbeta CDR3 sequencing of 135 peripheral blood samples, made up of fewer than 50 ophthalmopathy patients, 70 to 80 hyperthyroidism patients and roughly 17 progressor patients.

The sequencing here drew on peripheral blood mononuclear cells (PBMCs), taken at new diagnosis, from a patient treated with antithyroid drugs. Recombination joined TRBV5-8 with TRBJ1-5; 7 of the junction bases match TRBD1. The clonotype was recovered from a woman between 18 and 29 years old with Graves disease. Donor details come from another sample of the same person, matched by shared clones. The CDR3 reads CASSQTGPLQPQHF. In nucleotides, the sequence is TGTGCCAGCAGCCAGACAGGGCCGCTGCAGCCCCAGCATTTT.